The 18 T cell receptor beta chains presented below share a single source sample, sequenced in a study of response to subunit inactivated influenza vaccine. Using its own MiXCR run on the RT-PCR reads, TCRdb lists one record per CDR3 protein. This table holds 400,000 to 650,000 distinct CDR3 sequences, around 7.7% found once. Here the sequenced sample was PBMCs from blood, taken less than 25 months after vaccination. The source is a man aged 45 to 75 who received an inactivated influenza vaccine.

This clonotype was observed at least ten times. One end of the junction fails to match germline, which may point to a read error. The CDR3 coding sequence is TGCAGTGCAGGGACTAGCGGGAGTCTCGGGATCTTC. Translated, it gives CSAGTSGSLGIF. This chain links TRBV20-1 with TRBJ2-1; 14 bases fit TRBD2. The CDR3 sequence is 12 residues long. Germline V lookup: CDR1 DFQATT, CDR2 SNEGSKA (reference sequence).

The sample holds a few counts of this clonotype. The rearrangement uses TRBV10-3 and TRBJ2-7; TRBD1 matches 7 bases. The germline gives CDR1 ENHRY, CDR2 SYGVKD. The J segment lost 6 bases and the V segment lost 10 bases, leaving 18 bases of the junction unmatched. This CDR3 region has 15 residues. The DNA for the CDR3 is TGTGCCACCTCCCGACAGGGAAGTTCTGCGTCCGAGCAGTACTTC. It codes for CATSRQGSSASEQYF.

This clonotype was seen at least ten times. The chain links TRBV6-6 to TRBJ2-1; D remains unclear. Germline loops: CDR1 MNHNY, CDR2 SVGAGI (reference sequence). CDR3 size: 13 residues. V gave up 7 bases and J gave up 5 bases, with 12 bases separating them. The CDR3: CASKFSKNNEQFF. CDR3 DNA sequence: TGTGCCAGCAAGTTCAGTAAAAACAATGAGCAGTTCTTC.

This clonotype was recorded a few times. The chain links TRBV11-1 to TRBJ2-7; TRBD2 matches at 11 bases. The length of the CDR3 is 18 residues. Germline trimming cut 5 bases from V and 1 base from J; bases unmatched to any gene: 13. Germline V CDR1 and CDR2: SGHAT, FQDESV (reference sequence). In nucleotides, the CDR3 is TGTGCCAGCAGCCGACTAGCGGGACAGCTTGATCCGTCCTACGAGCAGTACTTC. It encodes CASSRLAGQLDPSYEQYF.

This clonotype was seen ten or more times. V gene TRBV7-3 combines with J gene TRBJ2-2, with unresolved D. This CDR3 is built from 16 residues. The V and J ends lost 2 bases and 6 bases respectively, with 16 bases between them. Germline V lookup: CDR1 SGHTA, CDR2 FQGTGA. For the CDR3, the DNA is TGTGCCAGCAGCTTATCTTCTGGGGTGCTCGCCGGGGAGCTGTTTTTT. The encoded protein is CASSLSSGVLAGELFF.

This clonotype showed up many times. The chain links TRBV7-2 to TRBJ2-4; tentative D call: TRBD2 (6 bases). V gave up 3 bases and J gave up 7 bases, with 10 bases separating them. Germline V gene lookup returns CDR1 SGHTA and CDR2 FQGNSA. This CDR3 contains 13 residues. DNA of the CDR3: TGTGCCAGCAGCTTGGGGGGAGTGAACATTCAGTACTTC. Encoded protein: CASSLGGVNIQYF.

This clonotype showed up just a few times. V usage is TRBV19 and J usage is TRBJ2-7; TRBD2 aligns across 9 bases. The J segment lost 2 bases and the V segment lost 2 bases, leaving 4 bases of the junction unmatched. The CDR3 runs 15 residues. Germline loops: CDR1 LNHDA, CDR2 SQIVND (reference sequence). Written as DNA, the CDR3 is TGTGCCAGTAGTATACTAGCGGGGCCGACCTACGAGCAGTACTTC. As protein: CASSILAGPTYEQYF.

For this clonotype: A much larger clone sits a single nucleotide away, making a read error possible. The V and J genes are TRBV25-1 and TRBJ2-5; D is undetermined. Germline values: CDR1 MGHDK, CDR2 SYGVNS. This CDR3 contains 13 residues. The CDR3 DNA reads TGTGACAGCAGTTGGAGCCGACAAGAGACCCAGTACTTC. Translating it yields CDSSWSRQETQYF.

This clonotype occurred many times. V usage is TRBV5-1 and J usage is TRBJ2-7, with D maybe TRBD1 (6 bases). V was trimmed by 0 bases and J by 9 bases, leaving 19 bases between them. The CDR3 is 15 amino acids. CDR1 is SGHRS and CDR2 is YFSETQ in the germline V gene. The CDR3 sequence is CASSLGQVTYDRQYF. The CDR3, as DNA: TGCGCCAGCAGCTTGGGACAGGTAACCTACGATCGGCAGTACTTC.

This clonotype was counted many times. This rearrangement joins TRBV10-1 to TRBJ2-1; D might be TRBD1 (5 bases). The germline V gene encodes CDR1 WNHNN and CDR2 SYGVQD (reference sequence). V shed 6 bases and J shed 5 bases, with 11 bases lying between them. The length of the CDR3 is 13 residues. The CDR3: CASSRQGDNEQFF. The CDR3 region has the DNA TGCGCCAGCAGCCGGCAGGGTGACAATGAGCAGTTCTTC.

There are a few counts of this clonotype. This sequence joins TRBV4-3 and TRBJ1-6; the match to TRBD1 covers 10 bases. The trim removed 4 bases at V and 7 bases at J, leaving 4 bases unmatched. CDR1 is LGHNA and CDR2 is YSLEER in the germline V gene. The CDR3 covers 15 residues. The CDR3 DNA reads TGCGCCAGCAGCCTCGGGACAGGGGACAATTCACCCCTCCACTTT. Protein sequence: CASSLGTGDNSPLHF.

This clonotype has more than one count but fewer than ten. The chain carries TRBV20-1 and TRBJ1-4; D is perhaps TRBD1 (6 bases). In germline, CDR1 is DFQATT, CDR2 SNEGSKA (reference sequence). Trimming pared 2 bases from V and 7 bases from J, leaving 14 bases between. The CDR3 runs 14 residues. The CDR3 sequence: CSARHFTGSEKLFF. The DNA for the CDR3 is TGCAGTGCTAGACATTTTACAGGGAGTGAAAAACTGTTTTTT.

This clonotype has more than one count but fewer than ten. The gene calls are TRBV7-2 and TRBJ1-1; 8 nucleotides match TRBD1. V dropped 5 bases and J dropped 1; count of bases not matched to a gene: 9. This CDR3 has 16 residues. CDR1 is SGHTA and CDR2 is FQGNSA in the germline V gene. CDR3 DNA: TGTGCCAGCAGCCCCCACGCCCAGGGGGCGAACACTGAAGCTTTCTTT. Translated, it gives CASSPHAQGANTEAFF.

This clonotype was observed at least ten times. The gene calls are TRBV5-1 and TRBJ2-1; TRBD1 matches at 8 bases. The CDR3 sequence is 15 residues long. Germline CDR1 and CDR2: SGHRS and YFSETQ. The V segment lost 6 bases and the J segment 3 bases; nucleotides outside the gene matches: 8. CDR3 bases: TGCGCCAGCACCGAGACAGGGGACCTCTACAATGAGCAGTTCTTC. Translating gives CASTETGDLYNEQFF.

The sample holds many counts of this clonotype. The junction departs from the called germline gene at one end, perhaps through a read error. The chain has TRBV5-1 and TRBJ1-2, with D perhaps TRBD1 (5 bases). The V gene's germline CDR1 is SGHRS and CDR2 YFSETQ. The CDR3 is 14 amino acids. The CDR3 DNA sequence: TGTGCCAGCAGCCTAGATGGGGGGAACTATGGCTACACCTTC. Its translation: CASSLDGGNYGYTF.

The chain is built from TRBV20-1 and TRBJ2-5, with D unclear. Trimming pared 5 bases from V and 6 bases from J, leaving 19 bases between. Looked up from germline, CDR1 is DFQATT and CDR2 is SNEGSKA (reference sequence). The CDR3 loop spans 14 amino acids. CDR3 amino acids: CSASLPAGGKTQYF. The CDR3 coding sequence is TGCAGTGCTTCTTTGCCGGCAGGCGGAAAGACCCAGTACTTC.

This clonotype turned up a few times. The chain recombines TRBV29-1 with TRBJ2-7; 10 bases agree with TRBD1. The CDR3 runs to 14 residues. CDR1 and CDR2 from the germline V gene are SQVTM and ANQGSEA. Germline trimming cut 5 bases from V and 4 bases from J; bases unmatched to any gene: 8. In nucleotides, the CDR3 is TGCAGCGTTACCCGGGACAGGGGCCCATACGAGCAGTACTTC. This codes for CSVTRDRGPYEQYF.

This clonotype was counted between two and nine times. The chain has TRBV20-1 and TRBJ1-2; D perhaps matches TRBD1 (5 bases). The CDR3 is 12 amino acids. CDR1 is DFQATT and CDR2 is SNEGSKA in the germline V gene (reference sequence). V was pared by 5 bases and J by 5 bases, with 12 bases between. DNA for the CDR3: TGCAGTGCTCCGACAGCCGTATATGGCTACACCTTC. Translation gives CSAPTAVYGYTF.